This T cell receptor (beta chain) was observed in a study of shared clonotypes between healthy human individuals. Findings of the study overall: Large sequencing depth failed to make sorted-subset sequencing complete, rarefaction showed. Researchers found naive subsets generally carried larger estimated richness than memory subsets.

When replicate PCRs were run on sorted subsets, they used 150 to 250 ng DNA, 30,000 to 35,000 T cell genomes. The protocol was immunoSEQ multiplex PCR, while the TCRdb copy is restricted to in-frame clones and leaves out a portion. The table has roughly 810,000 clones, 90% to 97% seen once. This clone is a singleton in its sample. Its antigen is unidentified. The same CDR3 arises from other DNA sequences in this sample as well. Positive CCR7 selection of CD45RO-negative cells yielded the naive CD8 cells, and terminally differentiated effector memory CD45RA+ cells were excluded. The CDR3 extends over 12 amino acids. V was cut by 4 bases and J by 1 base, with 8 bases left in between. Germline lookup yields CDR1 SQVTM and CDR2 ANQGSEA.

The sequence was collected from a man aged 30 to 39 in good health. The V gene is TRBV29-1, the J gene TRBJ2-7; D not resolved. The specimen was naive CD8+ T cells sorted from blood. Here the CDR3 DNA reads TGCAGCGTTGTAGGGCCTTCCTACGAGCAGTACTTC. Amino acids: CSVVGPSYEQYF.